Listed below are T cell receptor beta chains from one sample, sequenced in a study of blood T cell repertoires in COVID-19. Here immunoSEQ multiplex PCR was the method, and the copy in TCRdb shows in-frame clones only, minus some. Of around 300,000 clones in the sample, around 91% were seen once. Sequenced material: PBMCs or T cells enriched from blood (not recorded which). Receptor source: a woman between 18 and 29 years old with acute COVID-19. Both conserved end residues are trimmed from each CDR3. A D gene is named only where the DNA matches it firmly.

d_call	cdr3_length	j_call	v_call	cdr3_aa
TRBD2	16	TRBJ2-7	TRBV18	ASSPMSSSGNLRYEQY
-	11	TRBJ2-2	TRBV11-2	ASSGRTTGELF
TRBD1	12	TRBJ2-2	TRBV30	AWSKGTGHWELF
-	13	TRBJ2-1	TRBV24-1	ATSQGGSAHNEQF
TRBD1	15	TRBJ1-5	TRBV4-2	ASSQGTGGTTNQPQH
-	11	TRBJ2-2	TRBV7-9	ASSFGGTGELF
TRBD2	17	TRBJ2-1	TRBV6-1	ASSEGASGRFIGGNEQF
TRBD1	15	TRBJ1-1	TRBV18	ASSPALMQGGNTEAF
TRBD1	14	TRBJ1-4	TRBV27	ASSLGTGTGNEKLF
-	13	TRBJ2-4	TRBV7-9	ASSTLGPGTNIQY
-	11	TRBJ2-3	TRBV7-3	ASSRGRTDTQY
-	11	TRBJ1-5	TRBV30	AWSDQGAQPQH
TRBD1	14	TRBJ1-1	TRBV27	ASGRDRDFSDGEAF
-	11	TRBJ2-5	TRBV5-1	ASSLGAVETQY
TRBD2	12	TRBJ2-2	TRBV20-1	SASRGGDTGELF
TRBD1	12	TRBJ1-4	TRBV28	ASSLAGGGEKLF
-	14	TRBJ2-3	TRBV14	ASSQDQGRVTDTQY
-	11	TRBJ2-7	TRBV7-9	ASSLPGPYEQY
TRBD1	13	TRBJ1-1	TRBV6-5	ASSYRDRLNTEAF